The 13 T cell receptor beta chains listed next were all sequenced from one sample in a study of T-cell memory formation after mild COVID-19 (dated by TCRdb to the early 2020s). To prepare the library, 5' RACE was applied. Sequenced on an Illumina NovaSeq 6000. Using fastp at Q25 and MiXCR, TCRdb reprocessed the public reads and kept productive beta chains. Rows matching on CDR3 protein sequence are summarized as one entry with the most common DNA and genes. The sample contains about 260,000 distinct CDR3 sequences, 16% of them found a single time. Clones ranked in the top ten supply 22% of the sample. The specimen was PBMCs or a T cell subset sorted from them (not recorded which). The receptor set was obtained from a young man who had mild COVID-19 (a few samples of this study predate the infection). The sample titles of this study are shuffled in the database, so cell type and time point are left out; the donor was told from shared clones.

This sequence joins TRBV7-6 and TRBJ1-4, with 7 bases that match TRBD1. The germline CDR1 and CDR2 sequences are SGHVS and FNYEAQ. This CDR3 is built from 14 residues. Trimming took 5 bases from V and 8 from J; bases not matched to a gene: 8. CDR3 coding DNA: TGTGCCAGCAGCCCCCAACAGGGGCTAGAAAAACTGTTTTTT. Residues: CASSPQQGLEKLFF.

This clonotype was observed a few times. The rearrangement links TRBV6-6 to TRBJ2-7, with TRBD2 matching over 7 bases. This CDR3 has 15 residues. V was pared by 6 bases and J by 1 base, with 9 bases of the junction left unmatched. The germline CDR1 and CDR2 sequences are MNHNY and SVGAGI (reference sequence). DNA of the CDR3: TGTGCCAGCAGAGGGGACGGACTAGGTTCCTACGAGCAGTACTTC. Its protein product is CASRGDGLGSYEQYF.

This clonotype was seen only a few times. The V call is TRBV7-9, the J call TRBJ2-3, with 8 bases lining up with TRBD2. Germline values: CDR1 SEHNR, CDR2 FQNEAQ (reference sequence). The CDR3 is made up of 16 amino acids. With 5 bases clipped from V and 4 bases from J, the junction kept 11 bases outside the gene matches. The CDR3 sequence: CASSHPTGGVSDTQYF. CDR3 coding DNA: TGTGCCAGCAGCCACCCCACCGGGGGGGTTTCAGATACGCAGTATTTT.

V and J are TRBV15 and TRBJ2-7; TRBD2 agrees at 14 bases. CDR1 is LNHNV, CDR2 YYDKDF, per germline (reference sequence). Trimming took 3 bases from V and 2 from J; bases not matched to a gene: 0. The CDR3 sequence is 15 residues long. CDR3 sequence: CATSRGLAGAYEQYV. CDR3 DNA sequence: TGTGCCACCAGCAGGGGACTAGCGGGGGCCTACGAGCAGTACGTC.

This clonotype appeared a few times. This rearrangement joins TRBV12-3 or TRBV12-4 to TRBJ2-4, with 9 bases lining up with TRBD1. The CDR3 sequence is 15 residues long. Losses at the gene ends were 6 bases for V and 2 bases for J; bases not matched to a gene: 5. For the CDR3, the DNA is TGTGCCAGCAGCCCGGGACAGGGCACCAAAAACATTCAGTACTTC. This codes for CASSPGQGTKNIQYF.

V is TRBV9 and J is TRBJ2-5, with D maybe TRBD1 (6 bases). Trimming took 0 bases from V and 4 from J, leaving 10 bases between them. The CDR3 spans 14 residues. Germline V gene sequence: CDR1 SGDLS, CDR2 YYNGEE. CDR3 in DNA: TGTGCCAGCAGCGTAGGTGGGACATCAGAGACCCAGTACTTC. It translates to CASSVGGTSETQYF.

The sample holds a few counts of this clonotype. V usage is TRBV9 and J usage is TRBJ2-2, with D possibly being TRBD2 (6 bases). CDR1 is SGDLS and CDR2 is YYNGEE in the germline V gene. The V gene lost 0 bases and the J gene lost 7 bases, with 10 bases spanning the gap. This CDR3 contains 14 residues. The CDR3 reads CASSVATGVGELFF. The CDR3 nucleotides are TGTGCCAGCAGCGTAGCCACGGGGGTCGGGGAGCTGTTTTTT. The whole variable domain, remainder taken from reference TRBV9 and TRBJ2-2, is DSGVTQTPKHLITATGQRVTLRCSPRSGDLSVYWYQQSLDQGLQFLIQYYNGEERAKGNILERFSAQQFPDLHSELNLSSLELGDSALYFCASSVATGVGELFFGEGSRLTVL.

The genes are TRBV5-4 and TRBJ1-2; D remains ambiguous. Trimming removed 3 bases at V and 7 bases at J, with 10 bases between. This CDR3 spans 12 amino acids. CDR1 is SGHNT, CDR2 YYREEE, per germline (reference sequence). In DNA form, the CDR3 reads TGTGCCAGCAGCTCAACCTTGGGTGGCTACACCTTC. Its translation is CASSSTLGGYTF.

This clonotype occurred a few times. The chain joins TRBV7-9 to TRBJ2-4, with 8 positions matching TRBD1. Germline-derived CDR1 and CDR2 are SEHNR and FQNEAQ (reference sequence). This CDR3 spans 15 amino acids. The V gene end was trimmed by 5 bases and the J gene end by 6 bases; junction bases not matched to a gene: 9. Written as DNA, the CDR3 is TGTGCCAGCAGCCCGGACAGGGCCCTCGGAAACATTCAGTACTTC. As protein: CASSPDRALGNIQYF.

The chain joins TRBV4-1 to TRBJ2-2, with 9 bases matching TRBD1. This CDR3 has 15 residues. J lost 5 bases, V lost 4 bases, and 5 bases had no gene match. Germline V gene lookup returns CDR1 MGHRA and CDR2 YSYEKL. Here the CDR3 DNA reads TGCGCCAGCAGCCGAACAGGGGGCTCGACCGGGGAGCTGTTTTTT. Translation gives CASSRTGGSTGELFF.

This chain connects TRBV16 to TRBJ2-3; 7 bases are a match to TRBD1. V gave up 0 bases and J gave up 2 bases; unmatched junction bases: 5. The CDR3 totals 16 residues. From germline, CDR1 is KGHSY and CDR2 FQNENV. The CDR3 region has the DNA TGTGCCAGCAGCCAATCCATAGGGGGCGTCACAGATACGCAGTATTTT. Encoded protein: CASSQSIGGVTDTQYF.

The genes are TRBV6-5 and TRBJ1-1; D is unclear. CDR1 is MNHEY, CDR2 SVGAGI, per germline. The germline V and J ends were trimmed by 8 bases and 0 bases, with 10 bases remaining between them. The CDR3 spans 13 residues. CDR3 protein: CASARTVNTEAFF. CDR3 DNA sequence: TGTGCCAGCGCCAGGACGGTGAACACTGAAGCTTTCTTT.

There are a few counts of this clonotype. V and J are TRBV5-1 and TRBJ1-6; D gene ambiguous. The ends were cut back, 0 bases at V and 7 bases at J, with 20 bases in the middle. In germline, CDR1 is SGHRS, CDR2 YFSETQ. The CDR3 consists of 18 residues. The CDR3 sequence is CASSLATYSGPNNSPLHF. The CDR3 bases are TGCGCCAGCAGCTTGGCAACTTATAGTGGGCCCAACAATTCACCCCTCCACTTT.